This T cell receptor (beta chain) was identified during a study of cytomegalovirus exposure and HLA in healthy donors. Whole-study results and caveats: According to the study, around 150 TCR beta chains were cytomegalovirus-associated. A later analysis linked 15,000 to 20,000 TCR beta sequences to HLA alleles at 0.05 false discovery rate.

Germline V gene lookup returns CDR1 SGHRS and CDR2 YFSETQ. The length of the CDR3 is 15 residues. The V end was cut by 5 bases, the J end by 1 base, with 13 bases between. Regarding this clone: What it binds is not known.

The primer mix had 60 Vbeta and 13 Jbeta primers. Only in-frame clones appear in the TCRdb table, and some are missing; sequencing was by immunoSEQ multiplex PCR. This sample has 170,000 or so clones, with around four fifths found just once. What was sequenced was PBMCs. The J gene is TRBJ1-3, the V gene TRBV5-1; the D gene is possibly TRBD1 (5 bases). The origin of this receptor is a young man in good health and CMV-seronegative. Here the CDR3 DNA reads TGCGCCAGCAGTCAGACAGCCCTTTCTGGAAACACCATATATTTT. Its translation is CASSQTALSGNTIYF. Drawing the rest from reference TRBV5-1 and TRBJ1-3, the complete variable domain is KAGVTQTPRYLIKTRGQQVTLSCSPISGHRSVSWYQQTPGQGLQFLFEYFSETQRNKGNFPGRFSGRQFSNSRSEMNVSTLELGDSALYLCASSQTALSGNTIYFGEGSWLTVV.